This is a list of T cell receptor beta chains from one sample in a study of blood T cell repertoires in COVID-19. The protocol was immunoSEQ multiplex PCR, while the TCRdb copy is restricted to in-frame clones and leaves out a portion. The sample lists approximately 63,000 clones; 91% were seen once. Specimen: peripheral blood. All receptors come from a human donor in a cohort sampled during active COVID-19. Each CDR3 is given with its conserved first and last residue. The D gene is left open where the match is weak. Size values are once, few and many counts, or a class for expanded clones, and some rows have none.

>-|-|TRBV24-1|TRBJ2-7
TGTGCCACCAGTGATTTACTGCGGTGCAGGGAAAACGAGCAGTACTTC
CATSDLLRCRENEQYF
>TRBD1|-|TRBV6-5|TRBJ1-2
TGTGCCAGCAGAAGGGACAGAATTTATGGCTACACCTTC
CASRRDRIYGYTF
>TRBD1|once|TRBV19|TRBJ1-1
TGTGCCAGTATACTTGGACAGGGTCTTAGAGCTTTCTTT
CASILGQGLRAFF
>-|once|TRBV7-9|TRBJ2-1
TGTGCCAGCAGCTTTTCCGGTGAGCAGTTCTTC
CASSFSGEQFF
>TRBD1|-|TRBV7-2|TRBJ1-1
TGTGCCAGCAGCCATCGGACAGGGTTCGCGAACACTGAAGCTTTCTTT
CASSHRTGFANTEAFF
>TRBD2|-|TRBV19|TRBJ2-3
TGTGCCAGTAGGGGCTGGACTAGCGGCACAGATACGCAGTATTTT
CASRGWTSGTDTQYF
>TRBD1|-|TRBV2|TRBJ1-2
TGTGCCAGCAGCCGGGACAGGGGAAACTATGGCTACACCTTC
CASSRDRGNYGYTF
>TRBD2|-|TRBV19|TRBJ2-5
TGTGCCAGTAGTCCCGTAAGCCTCGGACTAGCGGGAGGGTTGGAGACCCAGTACTTC
CASSPVSLGLAGGLETQYF
>-|-|TRBV25-1|TRBJ1-5
TGTGCCAGCAGTGAACCCCCTGGCAATCAGCCCCAGCATTTT
CASSEPPGNQPQHF
>-|-|TRBV4-3|TRBJ2-3
TGCGCCAGCAGCCAAGGGGGCGCTAGCACAGATACGCAGTATTTT
CASSQGGASTDTQYF
>TRBD1|-|TRBV5-8|TRBJ1-1
TGTGCCAGCAGCTTGTTTAAGGACAGGGGGAACACTGAAGCTTTCTTT
CASSLFKDRGNTEAFF
>-|-|TRBV20-1|TRBJ1-2
TGCAGTGTATACCGGGAGCCTGGCTACACCTTC
CSVYREPGYTF
>-|-|TRBV19|TRBJ1-3
TGTGCCAGTAGTAGGGGCGGAACCTCTGGAAACACCATATATTTT
CASSRGGTSGNTIYF
>-|-|TRBV3-1/TRBV3-2|TRBJ1-1
TGTGCCAGCAGCCGCGGAGCGGCGGCCGGGGACACTGAAGCTTTCTTT
CASSRGAAAGDTEAFF
>-|-|TRBV2|TRBJ1-2
TGTGCCAGCAGTGAATATGCGGTCCTAAACAGGGAGAGTAATGGCTACACCTTC
CASSEYAVLNRESNGYTF
>-|-|TRBV11-3|TRBJ2-7
TGTGCCAGCAGCCATTCGTCAGGGCCCTACGAGCAGTACTTC
CASSHSSGPYEQYF
>-|-|TRBV5-6|TRBJ2-3
TGTGCCAGCAGACGGAGGGTTTTGGCAGATACGCAGTATTTT
CASRRRVLADTQYF
>TRBD1|-|TRBV5-1|TRBJ2-7
TGCGCCAGCAGCTTAGGGGGCTTACCCTACGAGCAGTACTTC
CASSLGGLPYEQYF
>TRBD1|once|TRBV7-2|TRBJ1-1
TGTGCCAGCAGCTTCAGTCCAGGGGGCACTGAAGCTTTCTTT
CASSFSPGGTEAFF
>-|-|TRBV5-1|TRBJ2-1
TGCGCCAGCAGCTTGGATGTAGGTGCAGGGGGGAATGAGCAGTTCTTC
CASSLDVGAGGNEQFF
>-|-|TRBV3-1/TRBV3-2|TRBJ2-1
TGTGCCAGCAGCCGGGACATCAGCTCCTACAATGAGCAGTTCTTC
CASSRDISSYNEQFF
>TRBD2|-|TRBV10-3|TRBJ2-5
TGTGCCATCAAGGGGACTAGCGGGAGTGACCAGTACTTC
CAIKGTSGSDQYF
>-|-|TRBV27|TRBJ2-5
TGTGCCAGCAGGACGGGACTCACTACTACCCAGTACTTC
CASRTGLTTTQYF
>TRBD2|-|TRBV7-9|TRBJ2-3
TGTGCCAGCAGCAATGGGACTAGCGGGAGCGTTGGCACAGATACGCAGTATTTT
CASSNGTSGSVGTDTQYF
>TRBD2|-|TRBV3-1/TRBV3-2|TRBJ2-3
TGTGCCAGCAACGGACTAGCGGGATCTAAGGATCCGCAGTATTTT
CASNGLAGSKDPQYF
>TRBD2|-|TRBV11-1|TRBJ2-7
TGTGCCAGCAGCCCTAGCGGGAGCCCCATTCTTTACGAGCAGTACTTC
CASSPSGSPILYEQYF
>TRBD2|-|TRBV4-1|TRBJ2-7
TGCGCCAGCAGCCAAGACCATGGGACTAGCGGAGCCTCCTACGAGCAGTACTTC
CASSQDHGTSGASYEQYF
>TRBD1|-|TRBV28|TRBJ1-5
TGTGCCAGCAGTTTTGTGGGACAGGGGTTTGGTCAGCCCCAGCATTTT
CASSFVGQGFGQPQHF
>TRBD1|-|TRBV7-9|TRBJ1-1
TGTGCCAGCAGCCAAACGACTACAGGGGTCACTGAAGCTTTCTTT
CASSQTTTGVTEAFF
>-|once|TRBV30|TRBJ1-4
TGTGCCGGGATCCGGGAGGGGCTCGGAAAACTGTTTTTT
CAGIREGLGKLFF
>TRBD2|few|TRBV29-1|TRBJ2-1
TGCAGCGTTGAGAGTAGCGGGGGGGGCCTTGGTGAGCAGTTCTTC
CSVESSGGGLGEQFF
>-|-|TRBV6-6|TRBJ2-7
TGTGCCAGCAGTTTCTCGGGGCTCGAGCAGTACTTC
CASSFSGLEQYF
>-|-|TRBV20-1|TRBJ2-1
TGCAGTGCCCTGAGGACAGAGCAGTTCTTC
CSALRTEQFF
>TRBD2|-|TRBV19|TRBJ2-7
TGTGCCACCGCGGTCGGGGGGTCCTACGAGCAGTACTTC
CATAVGGSYEQYF
>TRBD1|-|TRBV4-3|TRBJ1-3
TGCGCCAGCAGCCAGACAATGACAGGGTCGGGAAACACCATATATTTT
CASSQTMTGSGNTIYF
>TRBD1|-|TRBV27|TRBJ1-2
TGTGCCAGCAGTTTACGACAGGGCCTCTATGGCTACACCTTC
CASSLRQGLYGYTF
>-|-|TRBV7-2|TRBJ2-1
TGTGCCAGCAGCTTAAACAGGGACAATGAGCAGTTCTTC
CASSLNRDNEQFF
>TRBD1|-|TRBV27|TRBJ1-5
TGTGCCGCACCGAAAGGAAAGGGGGGGACAGGGGGTTCCTTGGCCCAGCATTTT
CAAPKGKGGTGGSLAQHF
>-|-|TRBV27|TRBJ1-1
TGTGCCAGCAGTTTTGGAGGGAACACTGAAGCTTTCTTT
CASSFGGNTEAFF
>TRBD1|-|TRBV5-1|TRBJ2-3
TGCGCCAGCAGCCCGGGACAGGCGGGCGCGGATACGCAGTATTTT
CASSPGQAGADTQYF
>-|-|TRBV24-1|TRBJ1-3
TGTGCCACCAGTGATGCCAGATCCTCTGGAAACACCATATATTTT
CATSDARSSGNTIYF
>-|-|TRBV24-1|TRBJ2-1
TGTGCCACCAGTGATTCTAGTCCGGAGCTGGATGAGCAGTTCTTC
CATSDSSPELDEQFF
>TRBD2|-|TRBV7-2|TRBJ2-2
TGTGCCAGCAGCTTACTGGGACTAGCGAACACCGGGGAGCTGTTTTTT
CASSLLGLANTGELFF
>TRBD2|-|TRBV7-8|TRBJ2-5
TGTGCCAGCAGCCCAACTAGCGGGAGGGCCTTGGGCGAGACCCAGTACTTC
CASSPTSGRALGETQYF
>-|-|TRBV6-5|TRBJ1-1
TGTGCCAGCGGGGTAGGGGTAGGAGAAGCTTTCTTT
CASGVGVGEAFF
>TRBD2|-|TRBV7-2|TRBJ2-7
TGTGCCAGCAGCCGGCAGCTAGCGGGGGGGCACGAGCAGTACTTC
CASSRQLAGGHEQYF
>-|-|TRBV19|TRBJ2-1
TGTGCCAGTAAGGGGTTAGGGTCCGGCAATGAGCAGTTCTTC
CASKGLGSGNEQFF
>-|-|TRBV21-1|TRBJ2-3
TGTGCCAGCAGCGCCCCCTCCGGGGATACGCAGTATTTT
CASSAPSGDTQYF
>TRBD2|-|TRBV6-2/TRBV6-3|TRBJ2-1
TGTGCCAGCAGTTCCGGCGGGGCGGGGGACTACAATGAGCAGTTCTTC
CASSSGGAGDYNEQFF